This TCR beta chain was identified during a study of blood T cell repertoires in COVID-19. Looking at the study overall: Whether acute or convalescent, the COVID-19 samples came from the United States, Italy and Spain.

CDR3 size: 13 residues. Deletions cut 2 bases from V and 8 bases from J, with 15 bases between. Germline CDR1 reads GTSNPN; CDR2 reads SVGIG (reference sequence). In the original analysis: Amplification with reference gene primers provided the estimates of nucleated cell counts. Here immunoSEQ multiplex PCR was the method, and the copy in TCRdb shows in-frame clones only, minus some. V and J calls and clone size come straight from that table; D and trimming were deduced from the DNA. Of some 200,000 clones in the sample, approximately 94% were seen once. The specimen was peripheral blood. The V gene is TRBV30, the J gene TRBJ1-2, with a weak D call TRBD1 (6 bases). The source of this sequence is a man between 25 and 39 years old with COVID-19, enrolled during active disease. Here the CDR3 DNA reads TGTGCCTGGAGTCCCAGGGGCGCGATAGGCTACACCTTC. Amino acid sequence: CAWSPRGAIGYTF.